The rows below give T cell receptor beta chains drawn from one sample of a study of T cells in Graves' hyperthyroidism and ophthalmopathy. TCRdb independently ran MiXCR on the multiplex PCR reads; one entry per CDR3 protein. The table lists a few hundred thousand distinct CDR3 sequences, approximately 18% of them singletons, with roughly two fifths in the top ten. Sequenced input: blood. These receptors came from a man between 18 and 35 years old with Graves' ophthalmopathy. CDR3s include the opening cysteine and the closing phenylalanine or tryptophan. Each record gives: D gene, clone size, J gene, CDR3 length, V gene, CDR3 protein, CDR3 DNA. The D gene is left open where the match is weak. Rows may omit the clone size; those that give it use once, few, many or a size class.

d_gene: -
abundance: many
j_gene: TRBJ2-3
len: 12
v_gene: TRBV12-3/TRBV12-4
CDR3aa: CASSFFADTQYF
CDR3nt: TGTGCCAGCAGTTTTTTCGCAGATACGCAGTATTTT

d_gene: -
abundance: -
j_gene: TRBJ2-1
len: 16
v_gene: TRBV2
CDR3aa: CASSITGTASYNEQFF
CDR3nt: TGTGCCAGCAGTATCACCGGGACCGCCTCCTACAATGAGCAGTTCTTC

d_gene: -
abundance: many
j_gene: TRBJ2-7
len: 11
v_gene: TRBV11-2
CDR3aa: CASSTGYEQYF
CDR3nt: TGTGCCAGCAGCACCGGATACGAGCAGTACTTC

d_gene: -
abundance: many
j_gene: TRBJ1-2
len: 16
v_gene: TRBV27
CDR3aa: CASSLSTGNLNYGYTF
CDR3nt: TGTGCCAGCAGTTTATCTACAGGCAACTTAAACTATGGCTACACCTTC

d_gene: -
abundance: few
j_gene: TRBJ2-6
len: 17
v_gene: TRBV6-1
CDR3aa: CASSNRAGTSGANVLTF
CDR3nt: TGTGCCAGCAGTAACAGGGCCGGGACTTCTGGGGCCAACGTCCTGACTTTC

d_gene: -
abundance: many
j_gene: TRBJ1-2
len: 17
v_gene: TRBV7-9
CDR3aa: CASSSRGSGIANYGYTF
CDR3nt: TGTGCCAGCAGCTCCCGGGGCAGCGGTATAGCTAACTATGGCTACACCTTC

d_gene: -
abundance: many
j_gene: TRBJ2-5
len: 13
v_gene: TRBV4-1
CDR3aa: CASSQVGEETQYF
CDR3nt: TGCGCCAGCAGCCAAGTTGGTGAAGAGACCCAGTACTTC

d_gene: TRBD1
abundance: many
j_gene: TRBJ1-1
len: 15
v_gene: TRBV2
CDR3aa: CASSAHRDRNTEAFF
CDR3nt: TGTGCCAGCAGCGCCCACCGGGACAGGAACACTGAAGCTTTCTTT

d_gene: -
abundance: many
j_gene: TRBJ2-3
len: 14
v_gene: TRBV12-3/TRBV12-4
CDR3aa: CASRLLGATDTQYF
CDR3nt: TGTGCCAGCAGACTATTGGGGGCCACAGATACGCAGTATTTT

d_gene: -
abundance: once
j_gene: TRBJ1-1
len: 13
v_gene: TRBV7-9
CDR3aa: CASAEGVATEAFF
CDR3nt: TGTGCCAGCGCGGAGGGGGTGGCCACTGAAGCTTTCTTT

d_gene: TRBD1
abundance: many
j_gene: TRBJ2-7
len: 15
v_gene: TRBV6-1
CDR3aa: CASRAPGGRPYEQYF
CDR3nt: TGTGCCAGCAGGGCCCCAGGGGGCAGGCCCTACGAGCAGTACTTC

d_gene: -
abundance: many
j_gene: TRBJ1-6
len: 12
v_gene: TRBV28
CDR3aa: CASQSGEFTLHF
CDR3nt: TGTGCCAGCCAAAGCGGAGAATTCACCCTCCACTTT

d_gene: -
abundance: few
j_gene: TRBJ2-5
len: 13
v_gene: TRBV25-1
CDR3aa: CASSDPGMETQYF
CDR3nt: TGTGCCAGCAGTGATCCGGGGATGGAGACCCAGTACTTC

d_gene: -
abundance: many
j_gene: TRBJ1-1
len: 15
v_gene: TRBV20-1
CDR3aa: CSARHSARGNTEAFF
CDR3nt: TGCAGTGCTAGACACAGCGCGAGGGGGAACACTGAAGCTTTCTTT

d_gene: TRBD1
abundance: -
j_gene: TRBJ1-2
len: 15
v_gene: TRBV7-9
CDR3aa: CASSLPGTGFYGYTF
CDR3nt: TGTGCCAGCAGCTTACCTGGGACAGGGTTTTATGGCTACACCTTC

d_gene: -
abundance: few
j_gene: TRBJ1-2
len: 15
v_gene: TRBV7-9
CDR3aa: CASSLEGISFNGYTF
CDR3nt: TGTGCCAGCAGCTTAGAAGGCATATCCTTCAATGGCTACACCTTC

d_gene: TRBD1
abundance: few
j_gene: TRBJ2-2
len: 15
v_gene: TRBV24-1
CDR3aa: CATSETDRGTGELFF
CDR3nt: TGTGCCACCAGTGAAACTGACAGGGGAACCGGGGAGCTGTTTTTT

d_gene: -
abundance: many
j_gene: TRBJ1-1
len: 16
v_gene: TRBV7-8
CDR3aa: CASSYASGAWGTEAFF
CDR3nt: TGTGCCAGCAGCTACGCCTCGGGGGCTTGGGGCACTGAAGCTTTCTTT

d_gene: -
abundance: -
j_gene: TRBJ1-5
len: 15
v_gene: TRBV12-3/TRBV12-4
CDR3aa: CASSSTDQPYQPQHF
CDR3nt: TGTGCCAGCAGTTCGACGGACCAACCGTATCAGCCCCAGCATTTT

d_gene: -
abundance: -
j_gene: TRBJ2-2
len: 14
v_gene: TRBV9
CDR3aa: CASSSGPATGELFF
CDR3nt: TGTGCCAGCAGCTCCGGACCCGCAACCGGGGAGCTGTTTTTT

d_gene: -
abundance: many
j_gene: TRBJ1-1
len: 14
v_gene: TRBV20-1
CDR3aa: CSAPRDWLNTEAFF
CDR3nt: TGCAGTGCTCCCCGGGACTGGCTAAACACTGAAGCTTTCTTT

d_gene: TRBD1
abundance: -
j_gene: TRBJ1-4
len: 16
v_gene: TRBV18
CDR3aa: CASSPKGPGTGYRLFF
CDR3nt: TGTGCCAGCTCACCAAAGGGCCCCGGGACAGGGTATAGACTGTTTTTT

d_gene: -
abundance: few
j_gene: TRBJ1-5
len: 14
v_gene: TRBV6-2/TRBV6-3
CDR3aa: CASSGDGSNQPQHF
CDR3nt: TGTGCCAGCAGTGGGGACGGTAGCAATCAGCCCCAGCATTTT

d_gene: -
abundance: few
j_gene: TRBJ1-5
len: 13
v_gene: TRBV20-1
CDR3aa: CSAKLYSNQPQHF
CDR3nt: TGCAGTGCTAAACTCTATAGCAATCAGCCCCAGCATTTT

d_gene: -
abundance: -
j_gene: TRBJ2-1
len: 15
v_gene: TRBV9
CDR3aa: CASSASGTPNNEQFF
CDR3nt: TGTGCCAGCAGCGCCTCCGGGACTCCCAACAATGAGCAGTTCTTC

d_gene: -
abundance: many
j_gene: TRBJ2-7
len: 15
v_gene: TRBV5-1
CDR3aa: CASSEDPGTNYEQYF
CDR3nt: TGCGCCAGCAGCGAGGACCCGGGGACCAACTACGAGCAGTACTTC

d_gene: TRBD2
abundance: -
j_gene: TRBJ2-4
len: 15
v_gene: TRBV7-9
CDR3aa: CAISGGGMAKNIQYF
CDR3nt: TGTGCCATCAGCGGGGGAGGGATGGCCAAAAACATTCAGTACTTC

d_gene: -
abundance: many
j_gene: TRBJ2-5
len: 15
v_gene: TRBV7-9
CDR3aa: CASSLTGSGQETQYF
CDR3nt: TGTGCCAGCAGCCTCACGGGCAGCGGTCAAGAGACCCAGTACTTC

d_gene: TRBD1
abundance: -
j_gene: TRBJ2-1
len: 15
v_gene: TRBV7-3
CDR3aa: CASSLTRDRTNEQFF
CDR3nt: TGTGCCAGCAGCTTAACCCGGGACAGGACCAATGAGCAGTTCTTC

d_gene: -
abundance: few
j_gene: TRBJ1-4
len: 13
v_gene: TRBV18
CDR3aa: CASSPGHNEKLFF
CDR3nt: TGTGCCAGCTCACCGGGTCACAATGAAAAACTGTTTTTT

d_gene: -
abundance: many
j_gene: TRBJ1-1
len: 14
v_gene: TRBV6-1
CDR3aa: CASSESTVNTEAFF
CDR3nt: TGTGCCAGCAGTGAGTCGACAGTGAACACTGAAGCTTTCTTT

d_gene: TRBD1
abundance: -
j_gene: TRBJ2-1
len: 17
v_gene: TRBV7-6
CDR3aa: CASSSTSRTGRGNEQFF
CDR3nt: TGTGCCAGCAGCTCGACATCTCGGACAGGGCGCGGCAATGAGCAGTTCTTC

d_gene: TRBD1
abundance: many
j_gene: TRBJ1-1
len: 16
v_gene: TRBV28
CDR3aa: CASSFRDRGITTEAFF
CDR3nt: TGTGCCAGCAGTTTCCGGGACAGGGGTATCACCACTGAAGCTTTCTTT

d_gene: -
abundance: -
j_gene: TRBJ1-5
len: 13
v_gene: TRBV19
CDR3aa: CASSISPAQPQHF
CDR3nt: TGTGCCAGTAGTATTTCGCCCGCTCAGCCCCAGCATTTT

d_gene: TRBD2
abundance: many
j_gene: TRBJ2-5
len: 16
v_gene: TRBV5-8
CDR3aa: CASSPGASGGQETQYF
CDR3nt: TGTGCCAGCAGCCCTGGGGCTAGCGGGGGCCAAGAGACCCAGTACTTC

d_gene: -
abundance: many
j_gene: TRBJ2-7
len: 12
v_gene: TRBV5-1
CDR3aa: CASSLQDYEQYF
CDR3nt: TGTGCCAGCAGTTTACAGGACTACGAGCAGTACTTC

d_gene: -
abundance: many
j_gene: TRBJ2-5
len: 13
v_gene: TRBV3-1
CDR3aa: CASSQTAQETQYF
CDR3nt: TGTGCCAGCAGCCAGACGGCTCAAGAGACCCAGTACTTC

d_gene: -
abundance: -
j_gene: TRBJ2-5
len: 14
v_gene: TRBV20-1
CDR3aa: CSARSGPARETQYF
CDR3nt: TGCAGTGCTAGAAGCGGACCCGCCCGGGAGACCCAGTACTTC

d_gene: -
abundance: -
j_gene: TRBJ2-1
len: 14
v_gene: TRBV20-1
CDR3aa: CSAREVVSYNEQFF
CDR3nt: TGCAGTGCTAGAGAGGTAGTCTCCTACAATGAGCAGTTCTTC

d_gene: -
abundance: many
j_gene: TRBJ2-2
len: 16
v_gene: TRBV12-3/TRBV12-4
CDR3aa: CASSFLKAEGTGELFF
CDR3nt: TGTGCCAGCAGTTTCCTGAAGGCCGAGGGCACCGGGGAGCTGTTTTTT

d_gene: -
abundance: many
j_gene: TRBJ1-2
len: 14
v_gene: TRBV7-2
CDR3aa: CASSLATGSYGYTF
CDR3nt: TGTGCCAGCAGCTTAGCCACAGGAAGCTATGGCTACACCTTC

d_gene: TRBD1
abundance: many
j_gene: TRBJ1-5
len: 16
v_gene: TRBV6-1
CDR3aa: CASREQGATYNQPQHF
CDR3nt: TGTGCCAGCAGGGAACAGGGGGCGACTTATAATCAGCCCCAGCATTTT

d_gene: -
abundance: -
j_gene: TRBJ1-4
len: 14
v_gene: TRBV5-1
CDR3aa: CASRAGGAWEKLFF
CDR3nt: TGCGCCAGCAGGGCAGGCGGGGCTTGGGAAAAACTGTTTTTT